Listed here are 32 T cell receptor beta chains from one sample, sequenced in a study of T cell repertoires in cytomegalovirus infection. A single record per CDR3 protein comes from TCRdb applying MiXCR to the reads. The sample records roughly 280,000 distinct CDR3 sequences, roughly 9.1% being singletons. The sample consisted of PBMCs. The receptors derive from a human donor in good health (CMV status not recorded). Some clones in this sample may be carry-over from other donors' samples.

This clonotype was detected many times. This rearrangement joins TRBV7-2 to TRBJ2-5, with 7 bases identical to TRBD1. V gave up 0 bases and J gave up 3 bases; unmatched junction bases: 1. Germline lookup yields CDR1 SGHTA and CDR2 FQGNSA. The CDR3 contains 14 residues. Here the CDR3 DNA reads TGTGCCAGCAGCTTAGCGGGACAGAAAGAGACCCAGTACTTC. Translation gives CASSLAGQKETQYF.

This clonotype was recorded at least ten times. The gene calls are TRBV28 and TRBJ2-5; 7 bases map to TRBD1. Germline values: CDR1 MDHEN, CDR2 SYDVKM. This CDR3 comprises 14 residues. V trimming: 10 bases; J trimming: 3 bases; junction bases outside the gene matches: 11. The CDR3: CATLTGMGEETQYF. In nucleotides, the CDR3 is TGTGCCACCTTGACAGGGATGGGGGAAGAGACCCAGTACTTC.

This clonotype was observed many times. This rearrangement joins TRBV7-2 to TRBJ1-2, with D maybe TRBD1 (5 bases). This CDR3 contains 13 residues. V was pared by 0 bases and J by 7 bases, with 9 bases between. Per germline, CDR1 SGHTA and CDR2 FQGNSA. The CDR3 here is CASSLALGGGYTF. CDR3 coding DNA: TGTGCCAGCAGCTTAGCGCTGGGGGGTGGCTACACCTTC.

This clonotype was counted ten times or more. The J gene is TRBJ2-7, the V gene TRBV7-8; 11 nucleotides agree with TRBD2. In germline, CDR1 is SGHVS, CDR2 FQNEAQ. This CDR3 spans 17 amino acids. The junction had 7 bases not matched to a gene; V was cut back by 0 bases and J by 3 bases. In DNA, the CDR3 is TGTGCCAGCAGCTTAGCCCTAACTAGCGGGAGCTTCTACGAGCAGTACTTC. This codes for CASSLALTSGSFYEQYF.

The V call is TRBV28, the J call TRBJ2-6; 7 bases are a match to TRBD2. From germline, CDR1 is MDHEN and CDR2 SYDVKM. V lost 5 bases to trimming and J lost 2 bases; unmatched junction nucleotides: 6. CDR3 size: 16 residues. CDR3 bases: TGTGCCAGCAGTCGAATCGGGGGGACTGGGGCCAACGTCCTGACTTTC. Its translation is CASSRIGGTGANVLTF. Complete variable domain (other parts from reference TRBV28 and TRBJ2-6): DVKVTQSSRYLVKRTGEKVFLECVQDMDHENMFWYRQDPGLGLRLIYFSYDVKMKEKGDIPEGYSVSREKKERFSLILESASTNQTSMYLCASSRIGGTGANVLTFGAGSRLTVL.

This clonotype came up a few times. This rearrangement joins TRBV29-1 to TRBJ1-1, with a possible D match to TRBD1 (6 bases). This CDR3 comprises 13 residues. Trimming took 4 bases from V and 1 from J, leaving 10 bases between them. Looked up from germline, CDR1 is SQVTM and CDR2 is ANQGSEA. The CDR3 DNA reads as TGCAGCGTTGTTCGCAGGGGGAACACTGAAGCTTTCTTT. Translated: CSVVRRGNTEAFF.

The chain carries TRBV20-1 and TRBJ2-7, with 7 positions matching TRBD1. With 1 base clipped from V and 3 bases from J, the junction kept 9 bases outside the gene matches. The V gene's germline CDR1 is DFQATT and CDR2 SNEGSKA (reference sequence). This CDR3 spans 15 amino acids. CDR3 residues: CSARGPTGELYEQYF. The CDR3 coding sequence is TGCAGTGCTAGAGGACCAACAGGGGAACTCTACGAGCAGTACTTC.

The chain carries TRBV7-2 and TRBJ2-1, with D possibly matching TRBD1 (6 bases). CDR1 and CDR2 (germline): SGHTA, FQGNSA. This CDR3 comprises 14 residues. V lost 2 bases to trimming and J lost 7 bases, with 12 bases between them. CDR3 amino acids: CASSLTQGQNEQFF. CDR3 bases: TGTGCCAGCAGCTTAACACAGGGCCAGAATGAGCAGTTCTTC.

The genes are TRBV6-2 or TRBV6-3 and TRBJ2-1, with D unclear. CDR3 size: 11 residues. CDR1 and CDR2 (germline): MNHEY, SVGEGT. The V gene lost 6 bases and the J gene lost 7 bases, with 7 bases spanning the gap. CDR3 sequence reads: CASSLQNEQFF. For the CDR3, the DNA is TGTGCCAGCAGCCTACAAAATGAGCAGTTCTTC.

Notes on this clonotype: Germline is not matched at one junction end, which may reflect a read error. The chain uses TRBV7-8 and TRBJ2-5, with D perhaps TRBD2 (5 bases). Germline CDR1 is SGHVS and CDR2 is FQNEAQ. This CDR3 is 10 amino acids long. CDR3 nucleotides: TGTGCCAGCAGCGGGGAGATCCAGTACTTC. Translation: CASSGEIQYF.

This clonotype was detected many times. The CDR3 nucleotides read TGTGCCAGCAGTTTATTCAGGGGGCTGGACGAGCAGTACTTC. Translation: CASSLFRGLDEQYF. The rearrangement joins TRBV28 to TRBJ2-7; 8 bases are shared with TRBD1. Germline lookup yields CDR1 MDHEN and CDR2 SYDVKM. The V and J ends lost 1 base and 5 bases, in that order; junction bases with no gene match: 4. The CDR3 has 14 amino acids.

This clonotype occurred once. The CDR3 DNA reads TGTGCCAGCAGTGATGCCGGTAAGACTGAAGCTTTCTTT. Translated: CASSDAGKTEAFF. The gene calls are TRBV25-1 and TRBJ1-1; D is ambiguous. The germline V gene has CDR1 MGHDK and CDR2 SYGVNS. The CDR3 covers 13 residues. Deletions cut 3 bases from V and 5 bases from J, with 10 bases between.

This clonotype was counted only a few times. The genes are TRBV7-2 and TRBJ2-7; D possibly corresponds to TRBD2 (7 bases). The germline V gene encodes CDR1 SGHTA and CDR2 FQGNSA. Trimming took 7 bases from V and 3 from J, leaving 13 bases between them. This CDR3 has 13 amino acids. Written as DNA, the CDR3 is TGTGCCAGCATTGGGGGGGGGCTCTACGAGCAGTACTTC. This gives the protein CASIGGGLYEQYF. Full variable domain (remainder filled in from reference TRBV7-2 and TRBJ2-7): GAGVSQSPSNKVTEKGKDVELRCDPISGHTALYWYRQSLGQGLEFLIYFQGNSAPDKSGLPSDRFSAERTGGSVSTLTIQRTQQEDSAVYLCASIGGGLYEQYFGPGTRLTVT.

This clonotype was recorded at least ten times. The chain couples TRBV7-8 to TRBJ1-1, with 8 nucleotides matching TRBD1. Germline V gene data show CDR1 as SGHVS and CDR2 as FQNEAQ. The V gene end was trimmed by 5 bases and the J gene end by 5 bases; junction bases not matched to a gene: 10. The CDR3 totals 15 residues. The DNA of the CDR3 is TGTGCCAGCAGCGGAAAGACAGGGGCCAGGACTGAAGCTTTCTTT. Its protein is CASSGKTGARTEAFF.

This clonotype was detected ten times or more. The V gene is TRBV6-2 or TRBV6-3, the J gene TRBJ2-5, with D maybe TRBD1 (5 bases). In germline, CDR1 is MNHEY, CDR2 SVGEGT. V was clipped by 2 bases and J by 1 base, with 14 bases between them. The CDR3 extends over 16 amino acids. The CDR3 spells CASSYVQGTTQETQYF. The CDR3 DNA reads TGTGCCAGCAGTTACGTCCAGGGCACTACCCAAGAGACCCAGTACTTC.

This clonotype was seen many times. The V and J genes are TRBV7-2 and TRBJ1-1; D not resolved. Germline V CDR1 and CDR2: SGHTA, FQGNSA. V was trimmed by 0 bases and J by 2 bases, leaving 4 bases between them. This CDR3 has 13 residues. DNA of the CDR3: TGTGCCAGCAGCTTAGCGGACAACACTGAAGCTTTCTTT. Its translation: CASSLADNTEAFF.

This clonotype has just a few counts. This rearrangement joins TRBV5-1 to TRBJ2-5; TRBD1 matches 8 bases. Germline V gives CDR1 SGHRS, CDR2 YFSETQ. CDR3 length: 15 amino acids. Trimming took 2 bases from V and 4 from J; bases not matched to a gene: 7. This chain's CDR3 is CASSFPTGAGETQYF. The CDR3 nucleotides read TGCGCCAGCAGCTTCCCGACAGGGGCTGGAGAGACCCAGTACTTC.

This clonotype was counted at least ten times. The chain couples TRBV7-2 to TRBJ2-6, with D perhaps being TRBD1 or TRBD2 (6 bases each). V was cut by 1 base and J by 0 bases, with 16 bases left in between. The germline V gene has CDR1 SGHTA and CDR2 FQGNSA. This CDR3 has 19 residues. As DNA, the CDR3 is TGTGCCAGCAGCTTAGGGGATCGGGGGCTCGTCTCTGGGGCCAACGTCCTGACTTTC. Its translation is CASSLGDRGLVSGANVLTF.

This chain uses TRBV5-1 with TRBJ1-6; 9 bases align to TRBD1. CDR1 and CDR2 (germline): SGHRS, YFSETQ. The length of the CDR3 is 14 residues. Losses at the gene ends were 4 bases for V and 6 bases for J; bases not matched to a gene: 2. The CDR3 nucleotides read TGCGCCAGCAGCGAACAGGGGGCTAATTCACCCCTCCACTTT. This gives the protein CASSEQGANSPLHF.

The chain recombines TRBV28 with TRBJ2-3, with 9 bases that match TRBD1. The CDR3 totals 16 residues. Germline assignment: CDR1 MDHEN and CDR2 SYDVKM. The J segment lost 3 bases and the V segment lost 5 bases, leaving 9 bases of the junction unmatched. The CDR3 DNA reads as TGTGCCAGCAGTCCTCCCGGGACAGGGAGTACAGATACGCAGTATTTT. Its protein product is CASSPPGTGSTDTQYF.

The J gene is TRBJ2-7, the V gene TRBV29-1, with 9 bases fitting TRBD1. Germline loops: CDR1 SQVTM, CDR2 ANQGSEA. The CDR3 is 14 amino acids. V shed 0 bases and J 7 bases; nucleotides not matched to a gene: 7. DNA of the CDR3: TGCAGCGTTGAAGACCTAAAACAGGGGGCGGAGCAGTACTTC. This sequence encodes CSVEDLKQGAEQYF.

This clonotype was seen ten or more times. V usage is TRBV7-6 and J usage is TRBJ1-6, with D perhaps TRBD1 (5 bases). With 5 bases removed from V and 0 bases from J, the gap between germline ends came to 17 bases. The CDR3 consists of 18 residues. Germline V gene sequence: CDR1 SGHVS, CDR2 FNYEAQ. The DNA of the CDR3 is TGTGCCAGCAGCGCACTTGCGGGGGAGAGCTCCTATAATTCACCCCTCCACTTT. Its translation is CASSALAGESSYNSPLHF.

The sample holds many counts of this clonotype. The V call is TRBV7-2, the J call TRBJ2-3; possibly TRBD2 for D (5 bases). Germline V gene sequence: CDR1 SGHTA, CDR2 FQGNSA. This CDR3 comprises 13 residues. With 6 bases removed from V and 0 bases from J, the gap between germline ends came to 7 bases. The CDR3 sequence is CASRRTSTDTQYF. The DNA of the CDR3 is TGTGCCAGCAGACGGACTAGCACAGATACGCAGTATTTT.

This clonotype has ten or more counts. The chain links TRBV19 to TRBJ1-1; D remains ambiguous. Per the germline V gene, CDR1 is LNHDA and CDR2 is SQIVND (reference sequence). The CDR3 is made up of 15 amino acids. V dropped 3 bases and J dropped 1 base, with 12 bases sitting between them. The CDR3 DNA reads as TGTGCCAGTAGTATTATAAGCGTGGGGAACACTGAAGCTTTCTTT. The encoded protein is CASSIISVGNTEAFF.

This clonotype occurred many times. This chain joins TRBV6-4 and TRBJ2-1; 11 bases line up with TRBD1. Trimming took 3 bases from V and 8 from J; bases not matched to a gene: 3. This CDR3 has 14 amino acids. Per the germline V gene, CDR1 is MRHNA and CDR2 is SNTAGT. The CDR3 here is CASSEGTGGHEQFF. The DNA of the CDR3 is TGTGCCAGCAGTGAAGGGACAGGGGGGCATGAGCAGTTCTTC.

The table lists this clonotype with many counts. The chain employs TRBV7-2 and TRBJ2-2; TRBD2 agrees at 8 bases. Germline V CDR1 and CDR2: SGHTA, FQGNSA. The CDR3 consists of 13 residues. V shed 5 bases and J 9 bases; nucleotides not matched to a gene: 5. This CDR3 is CASSLGGGRELFF. Written as DNA, the CDR3 is TGTGCCAGCAGCCTCGGGGGGGGCCGGGAGCTGTTTTTT.

This clonotype was detected many times. The chain recombines TRBV7-2 with TRBJ2-2; a possible D gene is TRBD2 (7 bases). Looked up from germline, CDR1 is SGHTA and CDR2 is FQGNSA. Trimming removed 7 bases at V and 5 bases at J, with 23 bases between. CDR3 length: 17 residues. CDR3 protein: CASNGVMGGGRTGELFF. In DNA, the CDR3 is TGTGCCAGCAACGGGGTCATGGGGGGGGGCCGGACCGGGGAGCTGTTTTTT.

In its sample, this clonotype was seen many times. The rearrangement joins TRBV28 to TRBJ1-2; no definite D call. Germline CDR1 reads MDHEN; CDR2 reads SYDVKM. V lost 1 base and J lost 0, with 6 bases in between. The CDR3 runs to 14 residues. The CDR3 DNA reads as TGTGCCAGCAGTTTATTGGCAGCTAACTATGGCTACACCTTC. Its protein product is CASSLLAANYGYTF.

This clonotype was seen many times. V gene TRBV7-9 combines with J gene TRBJ1-3; unclear D gene. Germline V gene sequence: CDR1 SEHNR, CDR2 FQNEAQ (reference sequence). Trimming took off 1 base at V and 1 base at J, with 11 bases between the two ends. The CDR3 contains 16 residues. CDR3 DNA sequence: TGTGCCAGCAGCTTAGGAGGAGGGCGATCTGGAAACACCATATATTTT. It translates to CASSLGGGRSGNTIYF.

The CDR3 is CSARNEREVSDTQYF. CDR3 sequence (DNA): TGCAGTGCCAGGAATGAGCGGGAGGTTTCGGATACGCAGTATTTT. The rearrangement links TRBV20-1 to TRBJ2-3, with 9 positions matching TRBD2. Germline lookup yields CDR1 DFQATT and CDR2 SNEGSKA (reference sequence). V trimming: 6 bases; J trimming: 6 bases; junction bases outside the gene matches: 13. There are 15 residues in the CDR3.

This clonotype came up many times. The chain employs TRBV7-2 and TRBJ2-2; possibly TRBD1 or TRBD2 for D (5 bases each). This CDR3 has 16 residues. Germline CDR1 is SGHTA and CDR2 is FQGNSA. Deletions cut 7 bases from V and 4 bases from J, with 19 bases between. The CDR3 loop is CASTPTGTRTTGELFF. CDR3 in DNA: TGTGCCAGCACCCCTACCGGGACCCGCACCACCGGGGAGCTGTTTTTT.

This clonotype was seen ten or more times. V gene TRBV28 combines with J gene TRBJ2-7; 8 bases map to TRBD2. This CDR3 is built from 14 residues. The V gene end was trimmed by 5 bases and the J gene end by 2 bases; junction bases not matched to a gene: 5. Germline V gives CDR1 MDHEN, CDR2 SYDVKM. CDR3 loop: CASSPSGGTYEQYF. The DNA of the CDR3 is TGTGCCAGCAGTCCGAGCGGGGGAACCTACGAGCAGTACTTC.